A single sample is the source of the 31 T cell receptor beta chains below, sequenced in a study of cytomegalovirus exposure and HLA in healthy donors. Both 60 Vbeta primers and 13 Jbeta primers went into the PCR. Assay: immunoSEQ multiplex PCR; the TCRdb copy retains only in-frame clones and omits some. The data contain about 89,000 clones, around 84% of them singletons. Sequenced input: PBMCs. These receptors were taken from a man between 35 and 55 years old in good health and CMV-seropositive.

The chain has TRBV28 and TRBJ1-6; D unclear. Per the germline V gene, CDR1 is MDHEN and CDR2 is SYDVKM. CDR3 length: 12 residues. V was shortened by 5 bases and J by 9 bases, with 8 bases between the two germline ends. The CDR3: CASSRDSSPLHF. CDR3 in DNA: TGTGCCAGCAGTCGGGATTCTTCACCCCTCCACTTT.

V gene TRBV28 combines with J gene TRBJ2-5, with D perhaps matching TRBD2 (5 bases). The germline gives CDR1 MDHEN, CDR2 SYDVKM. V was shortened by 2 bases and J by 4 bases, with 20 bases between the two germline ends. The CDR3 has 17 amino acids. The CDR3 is CASSLLSSGSLGETQYF. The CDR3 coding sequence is TGTGCCAGCAGTTTACTGTCTAGTGGGAGTTTAGGAGAGACCCAGTACTTC. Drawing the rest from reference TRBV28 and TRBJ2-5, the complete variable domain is DVKVTQSSRYLVKRTGEKVFLECVQDMDHENMFWYRQDPGLGLRLIYFSYDVKMKEKGDIPEGYSVSREKKERFSLILESASTNQTSMYLCASSLLSSGSLGETQYFGPGTRLLVL.

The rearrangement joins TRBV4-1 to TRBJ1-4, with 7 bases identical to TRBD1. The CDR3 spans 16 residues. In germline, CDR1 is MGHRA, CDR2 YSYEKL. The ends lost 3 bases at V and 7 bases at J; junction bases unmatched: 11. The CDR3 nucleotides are TGCGCCAGCAGCCAGGCCGAAGGGACAGTGGGTGAAAAACTGTTTTTT. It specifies CASSQAEGTVGEKLFF.

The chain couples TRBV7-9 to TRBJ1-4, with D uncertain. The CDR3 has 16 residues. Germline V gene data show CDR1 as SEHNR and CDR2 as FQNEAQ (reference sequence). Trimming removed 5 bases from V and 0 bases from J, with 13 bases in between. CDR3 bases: TGTGCCAGCAGCCAAACCCGCGGGGCAACTAATGAAAAACTGTTTTTT. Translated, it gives CASSQTRGATNEKLFF.

Here the CDR3 DNA reads TGTGCCAGCAGCCCCAGGGGTTCCACTAATGAAAAACTGTTTTTT. Translation gives CASSPRGSTNEKLFF. The chain combines TRBV6-6 with TRBJ1-4; D perhaps matches TRBD1 (6 bases). The germline V gene has CDR1 MNHNY and CDR2 SVGAGI (reference sequence). Trimming left V 6 bases short and J 2 bases short, with 13 bases between. The CDR3 is made up of 15 amino acids.

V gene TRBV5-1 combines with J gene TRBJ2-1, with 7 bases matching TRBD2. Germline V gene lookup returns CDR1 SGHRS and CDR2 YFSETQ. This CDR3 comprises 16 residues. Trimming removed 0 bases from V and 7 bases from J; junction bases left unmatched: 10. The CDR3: CASSLDGRAWGNEQFF. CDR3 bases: TGCGCCAGCAGCTTGGATGGGAGGGCATGGGGTAATGAGCAGTTCTTC.

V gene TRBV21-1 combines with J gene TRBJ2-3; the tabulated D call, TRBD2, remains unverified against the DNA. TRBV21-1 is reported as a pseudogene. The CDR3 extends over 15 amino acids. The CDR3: CASSPRRGGPDTQYF. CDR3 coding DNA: TGTGCCAGCAGCCCTAGGCGGGGGGGCCCAGATACGCAGTATTTT.

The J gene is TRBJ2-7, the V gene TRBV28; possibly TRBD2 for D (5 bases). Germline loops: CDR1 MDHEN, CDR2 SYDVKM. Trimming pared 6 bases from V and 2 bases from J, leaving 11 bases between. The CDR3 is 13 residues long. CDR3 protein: CASSPPTTYEQYF. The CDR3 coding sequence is TGTGCCAGCAGCCCCCCGACTACCTACGAGCAGTACTTC. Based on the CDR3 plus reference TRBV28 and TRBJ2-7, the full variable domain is DVKVTQSSRYLVKRTGEKVFLECVQDMDHENMFWYRQDPGLGLRLIYFSYDVKMKEKGDIPEGYSVSREKKERFSLILESASTNQTSMYLCASSPPTTYEQYFGPGTRLTVT.

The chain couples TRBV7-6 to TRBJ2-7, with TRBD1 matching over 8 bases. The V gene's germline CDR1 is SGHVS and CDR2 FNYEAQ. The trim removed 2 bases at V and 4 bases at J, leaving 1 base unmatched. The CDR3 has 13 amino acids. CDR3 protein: CASSLQGAYEQYF. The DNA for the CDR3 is TGTGCCAGCAGCTTACAGGGGGCTTACGAGCAGTACTTC. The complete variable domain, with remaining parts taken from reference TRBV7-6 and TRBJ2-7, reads GAGVSQSPRYKVTKRGQDVALRCDPISGHVSLYWYRQALGQGPEFLTYFNYEAQQDKSGLPNDRFSAERPEGSISTLTIQRTEQRDSAMYRCASSLQGAYEQYFGPGTRLTVT.

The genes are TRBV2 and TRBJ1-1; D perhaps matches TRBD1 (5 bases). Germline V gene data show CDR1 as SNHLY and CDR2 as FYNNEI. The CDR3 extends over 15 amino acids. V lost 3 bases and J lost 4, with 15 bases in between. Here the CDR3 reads CASSEQTVKGTEAFF. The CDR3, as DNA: TGTGCCAGCAGTGAGCAGACAGTAAAGGGCACTGAAGCTTTCTTT.

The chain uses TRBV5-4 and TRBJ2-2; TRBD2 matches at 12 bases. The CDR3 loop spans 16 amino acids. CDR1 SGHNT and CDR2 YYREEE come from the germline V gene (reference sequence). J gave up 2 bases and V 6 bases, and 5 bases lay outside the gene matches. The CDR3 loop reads CASTPGLAGNTGELFF. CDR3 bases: TGTGCCAGCACCCCGGGACTAGCGGGCAACACCGGGGAGCTGTTTTTT.

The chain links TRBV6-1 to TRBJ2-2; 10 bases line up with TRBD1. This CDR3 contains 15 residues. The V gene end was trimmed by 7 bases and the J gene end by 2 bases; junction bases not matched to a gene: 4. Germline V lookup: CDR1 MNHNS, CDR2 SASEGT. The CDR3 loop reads CASIRQGANTGELFF. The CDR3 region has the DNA TGTGCCAGCATCCGACAGGGGGCTAACACCGGGGAGCTGTTTTTT.

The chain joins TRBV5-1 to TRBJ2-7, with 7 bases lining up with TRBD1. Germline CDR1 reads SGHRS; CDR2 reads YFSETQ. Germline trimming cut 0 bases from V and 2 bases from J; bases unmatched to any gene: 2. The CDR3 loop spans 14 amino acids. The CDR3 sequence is CASSLGGTAYEQYF. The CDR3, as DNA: TGCGCCAGCAGCTTGGGAGGGACAGCCTACGAGCAGTACTTC.

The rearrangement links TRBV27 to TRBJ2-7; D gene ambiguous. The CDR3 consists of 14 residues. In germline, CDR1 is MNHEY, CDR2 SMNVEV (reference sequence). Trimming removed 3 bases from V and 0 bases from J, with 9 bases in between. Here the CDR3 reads CASSFSISSYEQYF. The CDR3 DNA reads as TGTGCCAGCAGTTTCAGTATCAGCTCCTACGAGCAGTACTTC.

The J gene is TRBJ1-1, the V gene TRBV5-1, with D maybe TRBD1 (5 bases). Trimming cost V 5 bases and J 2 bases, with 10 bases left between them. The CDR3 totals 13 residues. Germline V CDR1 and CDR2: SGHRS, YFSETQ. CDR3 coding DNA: TGCGCCAGCAGTCGGACACTAAACACTGAAGCTTTCTTT. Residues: CASSRTLNTEAFF. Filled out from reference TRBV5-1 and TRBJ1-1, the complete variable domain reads KAGVTQTPRYLIKTRGQQVTLSCSPISGHRSVSWYQQTPGQGLQFLFEYFSETQRNKGNFPGRFSGRQFSNSRSEMNVSTLELGDSALYLCASSRTLNTEAFFGQGTRLTVV.

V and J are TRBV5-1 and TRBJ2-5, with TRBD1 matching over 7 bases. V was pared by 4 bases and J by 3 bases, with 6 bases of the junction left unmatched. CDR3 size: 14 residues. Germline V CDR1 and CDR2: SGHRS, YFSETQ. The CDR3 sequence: CASSLDRVEETQYF. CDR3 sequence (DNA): TGCGCCAGCAGCCTAGACAGGGTCGAAGAGACCCAGTACTTC.

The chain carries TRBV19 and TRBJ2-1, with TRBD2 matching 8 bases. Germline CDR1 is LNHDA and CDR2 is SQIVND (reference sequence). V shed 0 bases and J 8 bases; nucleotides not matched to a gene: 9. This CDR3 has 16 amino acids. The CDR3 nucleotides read TGTGCCAGTAGTATAGAACCGGGAGGGCCTCGGGATGAGCAGTTCTTC. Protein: CASSIEPGGPRDEQFF.

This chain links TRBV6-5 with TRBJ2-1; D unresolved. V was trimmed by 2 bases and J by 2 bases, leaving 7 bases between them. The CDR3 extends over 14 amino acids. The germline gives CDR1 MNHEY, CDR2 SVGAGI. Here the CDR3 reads CASSYLHTYNEQFF. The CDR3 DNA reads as TGTGCCAGCAGTTACCTCCACACCTACAATGAGCAGTTCTTC.

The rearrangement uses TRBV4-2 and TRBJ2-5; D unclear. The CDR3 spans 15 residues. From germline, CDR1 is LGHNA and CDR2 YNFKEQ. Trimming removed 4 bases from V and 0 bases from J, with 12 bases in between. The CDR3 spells CASSLLQSDQETQYF. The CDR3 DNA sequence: TGTGCCAGCAGCCTCCTACAAAGCGACCAAGAGACCCAGTACTTC.

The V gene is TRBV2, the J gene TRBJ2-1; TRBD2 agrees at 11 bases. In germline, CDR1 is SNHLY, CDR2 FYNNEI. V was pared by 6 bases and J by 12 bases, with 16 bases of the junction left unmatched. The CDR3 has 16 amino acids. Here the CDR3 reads CASSARLAGLSGGQFF. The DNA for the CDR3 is TGTGCCAGCAGCGCCCGACTAGCGGGACTGTCGGGGGGGCAGTTCTTC.

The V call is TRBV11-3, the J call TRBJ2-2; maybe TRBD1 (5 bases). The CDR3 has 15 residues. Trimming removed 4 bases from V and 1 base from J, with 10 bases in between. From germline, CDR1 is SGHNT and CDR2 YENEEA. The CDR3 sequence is CASSSQGLNTGELFF. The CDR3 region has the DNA TGTGCCAGCAGCTCGCAGGGCCTGAACACCGGGGAGCTGTTTTTT.

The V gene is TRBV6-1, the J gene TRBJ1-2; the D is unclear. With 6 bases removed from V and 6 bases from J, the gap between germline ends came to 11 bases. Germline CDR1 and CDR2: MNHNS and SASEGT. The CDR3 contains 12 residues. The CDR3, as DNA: TGTGCCAGCAGAAGCGGTGGTCATGGCTACACCTTC. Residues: CASRSGGHGYTF.

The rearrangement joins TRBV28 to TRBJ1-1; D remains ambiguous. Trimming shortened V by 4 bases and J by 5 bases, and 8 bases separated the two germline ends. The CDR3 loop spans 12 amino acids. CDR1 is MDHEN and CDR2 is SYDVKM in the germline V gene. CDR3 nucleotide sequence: TGTGCCAGCAGTTGGGTCGGGACTGAAGCTTTCTTT. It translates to CASSWVGTEAFF.

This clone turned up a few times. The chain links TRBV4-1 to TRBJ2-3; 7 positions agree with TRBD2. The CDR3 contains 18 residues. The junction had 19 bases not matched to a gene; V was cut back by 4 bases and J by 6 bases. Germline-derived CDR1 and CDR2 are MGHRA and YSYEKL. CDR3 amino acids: CASSPLFLREGPSDTQYF. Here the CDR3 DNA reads TGCGCCAGCAGCCCCCTTTTCTTGAGGGAGGGCCCCTCGGATACGCAGTATTTT.

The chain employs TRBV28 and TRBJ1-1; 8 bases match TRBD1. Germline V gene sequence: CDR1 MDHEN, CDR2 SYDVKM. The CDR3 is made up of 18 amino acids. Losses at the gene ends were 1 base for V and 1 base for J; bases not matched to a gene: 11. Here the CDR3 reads CASSLLEEETGANTEAFF. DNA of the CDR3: TGTGCCAGCAGTTTATTGGAAGAGGAGACAGGGGCGAACACTGAAGCTTTCTTT.

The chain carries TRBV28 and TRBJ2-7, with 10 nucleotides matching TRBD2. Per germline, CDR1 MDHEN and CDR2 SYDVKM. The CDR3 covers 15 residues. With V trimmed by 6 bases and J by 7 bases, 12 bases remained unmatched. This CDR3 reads CASSRLAGGYAEQYF. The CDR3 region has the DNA TGTGCCAGCAGCCGATTAGCGGGAGGATATGCGGAGCAGTACTTC.

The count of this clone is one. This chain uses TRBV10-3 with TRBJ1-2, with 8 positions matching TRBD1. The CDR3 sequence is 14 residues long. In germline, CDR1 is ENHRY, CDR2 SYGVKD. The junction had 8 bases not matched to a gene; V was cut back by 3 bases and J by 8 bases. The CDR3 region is CAISEVGQGTGYTF. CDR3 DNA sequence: TGTGCCATCAGTGAAGTAGGACAGGGAACGGGCTACACCTTC.

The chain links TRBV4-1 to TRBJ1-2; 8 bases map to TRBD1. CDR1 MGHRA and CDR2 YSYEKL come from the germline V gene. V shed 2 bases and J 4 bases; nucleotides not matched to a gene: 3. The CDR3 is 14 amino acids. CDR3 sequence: CASSQQGQGYGYTF. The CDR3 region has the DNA TGCGCCAGCAGCCAACAAGGACAGGGCTATGGCTACACCTTC.

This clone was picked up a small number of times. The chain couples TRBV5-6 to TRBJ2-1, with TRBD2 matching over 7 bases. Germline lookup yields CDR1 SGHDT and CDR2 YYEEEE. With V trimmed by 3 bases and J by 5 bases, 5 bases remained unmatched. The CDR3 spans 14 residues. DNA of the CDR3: TGTGCCAGCAGCTCGGGACTAAGAGACAATGAGCAGTTCTTC. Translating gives CASSSGLRDNEQFF.

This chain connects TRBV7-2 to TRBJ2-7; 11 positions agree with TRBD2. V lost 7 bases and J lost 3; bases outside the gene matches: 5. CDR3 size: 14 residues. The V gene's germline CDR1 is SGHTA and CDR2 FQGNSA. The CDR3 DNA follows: TGTGCCAGCAAAATAGCGGGAGGGAACTACGAGCAGTACTTC. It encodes CASKIAGGNYEQYF.

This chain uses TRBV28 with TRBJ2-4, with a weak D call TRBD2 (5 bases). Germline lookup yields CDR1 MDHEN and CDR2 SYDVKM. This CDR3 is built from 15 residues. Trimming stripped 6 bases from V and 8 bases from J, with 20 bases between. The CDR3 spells CASSPRGVKRDIQYF. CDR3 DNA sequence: TGTGCCAGCAGCCCCCGTGGGGTGAAGAGGGACATTCAGTACTTC.